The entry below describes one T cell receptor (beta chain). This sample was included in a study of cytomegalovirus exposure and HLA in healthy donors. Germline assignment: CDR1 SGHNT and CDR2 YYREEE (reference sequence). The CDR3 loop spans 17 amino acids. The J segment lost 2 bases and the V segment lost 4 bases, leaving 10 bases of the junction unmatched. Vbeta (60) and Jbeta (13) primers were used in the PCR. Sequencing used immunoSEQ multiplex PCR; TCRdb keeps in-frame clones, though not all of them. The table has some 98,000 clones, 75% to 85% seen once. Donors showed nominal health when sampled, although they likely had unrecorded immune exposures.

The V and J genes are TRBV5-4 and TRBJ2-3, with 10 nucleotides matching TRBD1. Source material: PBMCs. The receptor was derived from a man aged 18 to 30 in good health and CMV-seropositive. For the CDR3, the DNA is TGTGCCAGCAGCCTCCCTCGGACAGGGGGAAACACAGATACGCAGTATTTT. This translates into CASSLPRTGGNTDTQYF.